The 6 T cell receptor beta chains reported below all come from one sample, sequenced in a study of identical twins. MiXCR, run by TCRdb on the 5' RACE reads, gives a single entry per CDR3 protein. This table holds roughly 1,500,000 distinct CDR3 sequences, around 29% found once. Sequenced input: cord blood. The receptors derive from a newborn girl in good health.

This clonotype was observed once. A read error may produce the germline difference seen at one junction end. The genes are TRBV20-1 and TRBJ2-2; D possibly corresponds to TRBD2 (5 bases). The germline gives CDR1 DFQATT, CDR2 SNEGSKA (reference sequence). CDR3 size: 11 residues. The CDR3 reads CSAPNTGKLFF. The CDR3 region has the DNA TGCAGTGCTCCGAACACCGGGAAGCTGTTTTTT.

The V gene is TRBV20-1, the J gene TRBJ2-5, with a tentative D call TRBD1 (5 bases). The germline CDR1 and CDR2 sequences are DFQATT and SNEGSKA (reference sequence). CDR3 length equals 13 residues. V lost 4 bases and J 3 bases, leaving 12 bases between the germline ends. The CDR3 spells CSAKQEGKETQYF. CDR3 DNA sequence: TGCAGTGCTAAACAGGAAGGCAAAGAGACCCAGTACTTC.

This clonotype was detected only a few times. This chain connects TRBV28 to TRBJ2-1, with a tentative D call TRBD2 (6 bases). In germline, CDR1 is MDHEN, CDR2 SYDVKM. With 1 base removed from V and 0 bases from J, the gap between germline ends came to 19 bases. The CDR3 length is 19 residues. CDR3 sequence (DNA): TGTGCCAGCAGTTTATTTCACAGCAGGAGGGCCGACTCCTACAATGAGCAGTTCTTC. This encodes CASSLFHSRRADSYNEQFF.

This clonotype has more than one count but fewer than ten. This chain links TRBV20-1 with TRBJ1-1; TRBD1 aligns across 10 bases. The CDR3 runs to 14 residues. Looked up from germline, CDR1 is DFQATT and CDR2 is SNEGSKA (reference sequence). With V trimmed by 3 bases and J by 1 base, 2 bases remained unmatched. This chain's CDR3 is CSARTGGPNTEAFF. CDR3 in DNA: TGCAGTGCTAGGACAGGGGGCCCGAACACTGAAGCTTTCTTT.

The chain joins TRBV7-8 to TRBJ2-7; the match to TRBD2 covers 8 bases. J lost 3 bases, V lost 3 bases, and 7 bases had no gene match. Germline values: CDR1 SGHVS, CDR2 FQNEAQ. The CDR3 runs to 15 residues. CDR3 sequence reads: CASSFSTSGLYEQYF. DNA for the CDR3: TGTGCCAGCAGCTTCAGTACTAGCGGCCTCTACGAGCAGTACTTC. Using reference TRBV7-8 and TRBJ2-7 for the parts outside the CDR3, the full variable domain is GAGVSQSPRYKVAKRGQDVALRCDPISGHVSLFWYQQALGQGPEFLTYFQNEAQLDKSGLPSDRFFAERPEGSVSTLKIQRTQQEDSAVYLCASSFSTSGLYEQYFGPGTRLTVT.

The chain links TRBV2 to TRBJ2-4, with D possibly being TRBD1 (6 bases). V shed 4 bases and J shed 3 bases, with 13 bases lying between them. Per the germline V gene, CDR1 is SNHLY and CDR2 is FYNNEI. The CDR3 is made up of 15 amino acids. For the CDR3, the DNA is TGTGCCAGCAGTGGGGACACTGATAACAAAAACATTCAGTACTTC. Translation gives CASSGDTDNKNIQYF. Using reference TRBV2 and TRBJ2-4 for the parts outside the CDR3, the full variable domain is EPEVTQTPSHQVTQMGQEVILRCVPISNHLYFYWYRQILGQKVEFLVSFYNNEISEKSEIFDDQFSVERPDGSNFTLKIRSTKLEDSAMYFCASSGDTDNKNIQYFGAGTRLSVL.